A single sample gave rise to the 18 T cell receptor beta chains below, sequenced in a study of cytomegalovirus exposure and HLA in healthy donors. Amplification used 60 Vbeta primers and 13 Jbeta primers. The protocol was immunoSEQ multiplex PCR, while the TCRdb copy is restricted to in-frame clones and leaves out a portion. The repertoire holds 150,000 to 200,000 clones, with around 76% as singletons. Input material: PBMCs. Source of these receptors: a woman aged 25 to 39 in good health and CMV-seropositive.

This chain uses TRBV5-1 with TRBJ1-2; the D gene is possibly TRBD1 (6 bases). Germline V gene sequence: CDR1 SGHRS, CDR2 YFSETQ. This CDR3 contains 13 residues. V lost 5 bases to trimming and J lost 6 bases, with 14 bases between them. CDR3 sequence (DNA): TGCGCCAGCAGGGTCCAGGGGTCTAATGGCTACACCTTC. It is translated as CASRVQGSNGYTF.

This sequence joins TRBV28 and TRBJ1-3, with D possibly being TRBD1 (6 bases). There are 19 residues in the CDR3. Per the germline V gene, CDR1 is MDHEN and CDR2 is SYDVKM. Trimming stripped 5 bases from V and 2 bases from J, with 25 bases between. CDR3 region: CASSPILFKREGAGNTIYF. In DNA form, the CDR3 reads TGTGCCAGCAGTCCTATATTATTCAAAAGGGAGGGGGCTGGAAACACCATATATTTT.

This clone was seen once. V and J are TRBV10-1 and TRBJ2-7; weak D call: TRBD2 (6 bases). The germline V gene encodes CDR1 WNHNN and CDR2 SYGVQD (reference sequence). CDR3 length equals 13 residues. V gave up 4 bases and J gave up 2 bases, with 9 bases separating them. In DNA form, the CDR3 reads TGCGCCAGCAGTGGGGACTTTCCCTACGAGCAGTACTTC. Translating it yields CASSGDFPYEQYF.

The V and J genes are TRBV5-1 and TRBJ2-1; D is possibly TRBD1 (6 bases). Germline CDR1 and CDR2: SGHRS and YFSETQ. This CDR3 has 11 residues. Trimming removed 7 bases from V and 5 bases from J, with 7 bases in between. The CDR3 DNA reads as TGCGCCAGCTCAGGGGACAATGAGCAGTTCTTC. It codes for CASSGDNEQFF.

The gene calls are TRBV7-8 and TRBJ1-6; TRBD1 might be the D (6 bases). Per the germline V gene, CDR1 is SGHVS and CDR2 is FQNEAQ. The CDR3 has 17 amino acids. V lost 5 bases and J 0 bases, leaving 14 bases between the germline ends. Here the CDR3 reads CASSPNRVGSYNSPLHF. DNA for the CDR3: TGTGCCAGCAGCCCGAACAGGGTAGGCTCCTATAATTCACCCCTCCACTTT.

The chain is built from TRBV4-3 and TRBJ2-3, with 8 bases lining up with TRBD2. The CDR3 loop spans 17 amino acids. The J segment lost 2 bases and the V segment lost 4 bases, leaving 11 bases of the junction unmatched. CDR1 and CDR2 from the germline V gene are LGHNA and YSLEER. CDR3 residues: CASSLTSGGGLTDTQYF. For the CDR3, the DNA is TGCGCCAGCAGCCTGACATCCGGCGGGGGGCTCACAGATACGCAGTATTTT.

The chain is built from TRBV4-2 and TRBJ2-7; 7 nucleotides agree with TRBD2. Losses at the gene ends were 4 bases for V and 2 bases for J; bases not matched to a gene: 8. The CDR3 is 15 amino acids. Germline V gene lookup returns CDR1 LGHNA and CDR2 YNFKEQ. The CDR3 DNA sequence: TGTGCCAGCAGCCGCTCTAGCGGCGAAACCTACGAGCAGTACTTC. Translated, it gives CASSRSSGETYEQYF.

V gene TRBV5-1 combines with J gene TRBJ2-7; possible D gene TRBD2, 6 bases. Germline lookup yields CDR1 SGHRS and CDR2 YFSETQ. The CDR3 is 15 amino acids. Deletions cut 0 bases from V and 2 bases from J, with 12 bases between. In DNA form, the CDR3 reads TGCGCCAGCAGCTTGGTGGGAGGAAATACCTACGAGCAGTACTTC. Its protein product is CASSLVGGNTYEQYF.

This chain uses TRBV28 with TRBJ1-5; D unclear. Germline CDR1 and CDR2: MDHEN and SYDVKM. The CDR3 runs 14 residues. V was trimmed by 4 bases and J by 3 bases, leaving 10 bases between them. CDR3 bases: TGTGCCAGCAGTTCTGAACAGAACAATCAGCCCCAGCATTTT. Translation: CASSSEQNNQPQHF. Full variable domain (rest looked up from reference TRBV28 and TRBJ1-5): DVKVTQSSRYLVKRTGEKVFLECVQDMDHENMFWYRQDPGLGLRLIYFSYDVKMKEKGDIPEGYSVSREKKERFSLILESASTNQTSMYLCASSSEQNNQPQHFGDGTRLSIL.

A few counts support this clone. This sequence joins TRBV6-6 and TRBJ1-4; 7 bases align to TRBD1. The CDR3 length is 13 residues. The germline V gene encodes CDR1 MNHNY and CDR2 SVGAGI (reference sequence). V was pared by 4 bases and J by 8 bases, with 4 bases of the junction left unmatched. CDR3 sequence reads: CASSSTGTEKLFF. Here the CDR3 DNA reads TGTGCCAGCAGTTCGACAGGGACCGAAAAACTGTTTTTT.

The V call is TRBV7-2, the J call TRBJ2-1; a weak D match, TRBD1 (6 bases). V lost 2 bases and J 1 base, leaving 9 bases between the germline ends. Germline V CDR1 and CDR2: SGHTA, FQGNSA. This CDR3 has 15 amino acids. The CDR3 sequence is CASSLSQGSYNEQFF. CDR3 sequence (DNA): TGTGCCAGCAGCTTAAGCCAGGGGTCCTACAATGAGCAGTTCTTC.

V and J are TRBV4-3 and TRBJ2-2; 9 nucleotides match TRBD2. V was pared by 0 bases and J by 6 bases, with 8 bases of the junction left unmatched. The germline V gene has CDR1 LGHNA and CDR2 YSLEER. The CDR3 spans 17 residues. CDR3 bases: TGCGCCAGCAGCCAAGATCGGGGCGGGGGGGCTGCCGGGGAGCTGTTTTTT. Protein sequence: CASSQDRGGGAAGELFF.

This clone was counted a few times. CDR3 DNA sequence: TGCGCCAGCAGCTTACTTGACAGGGAGAACGAGCAGTACTTC. It codes for CASSLLDRENEQYF. The genes are TRBV5-1 and TRBJ2-7; 7 nucleotides match TRBD1. The CDR3 is 14 residues long. V gave up 2 bases and J gave up 5 bases; unmatched junction bases: 7. Germline loops: CDR1 SGHRS, CDR2 YFSETQ.

This rearrangement joins TRBV28 to TRBJ1-1, with 10 bases aligning to TRBD1. The CDR3 extends over 14 amino acids. Germline values: CDR1 MDHEN, CDR2 SYDVKM. V dropped 8 bases and J dropped 10; count of bases not matched to a gene: 13. The CDR3 spells CASLPTTGGAGAFF. DNA of the CDR3: TGTGCCAGCCTCCCCACGACAGGGGGCGCGGGAGCTTTCTTT.

J is TRBJ2-3 and V is TRBV7-2; D ambiguous. V was trimmed by 5 bases and J by 7 bases, leaving 19 bases between them. CDR3 length: 15 residues. Germline V gives CDR1 SGHTA, CDR2 FQGNSA. As DNA, the CDR3 is TGTGCCAGCAGCCCAACTATCCCTCTTGGAAATACGCAGTATTTT. It is translated as CASSPTIPLGNTQYF. The full variable domain, with the rest looked up from reference TRBV7-2 and TRBJ2-3, is GAGVSQSPSNKVTEKGKDVELRCDPISGHTALYWYRQSLGQGLEFLIYFQGNSAPDKSGLPSDRFSAERTGGSVSTLTIQRTQQEDSAVYLCASSPTIPLGNTQYFGPGTRLTVL.

In its sample, this clone was seen a few times. CDR3 DNA: TGTGCCAGCAGCGCCCAGACAGGGGAATTCTATGGCTACACCTTC. It yields the protein CASSAQTGEFYGYTF. The chain joins TRBV9 to TRBJ1-2; 8 bases line up with TRBD1. CDR1 SGDLS and CDR2 YYNGEE come from the germline V gene. V trimming: 3 bases; J trimming: 4 bases; junction bases outside the gene matches: 8. The CDR3 is made up of 15 amino acids.

The chain combines TRBV21-1 with TRBJ1-2. TRBV21-1 is reported as a pseudogene. This CDR3 is built from 17 residues. CDR3 in amino acids: CASSKGGLARSNYGYTF. As DNA, the CDR3 is TGTGCCAGCAGCAAGGGAGGACTCGCCCGCTCTAACTATGGCTACACCTTC.

The V gene is TRBV7-2, the J gene TRBJ2-5; TRBD2 matches at 9 bases. Germline CDR1 is SGHTA and CDR2 is FQGNSA. The CDR3 sequence is 15 residues long. Trimming cost V 3 bases and J 0 bases; bases outside gene matches: 2. The CDR3, as DNA: TGTGCCAGCAGCTTCGGCGGGGGGGACCAAGAGACCCAGTACTTC. Its protein product is CASSFGGGDQETQYF.